Each of the 21 T cell receptor beta chains below was sequenced from the same sample in a study of blood T cell repertoires in COVID-19. Measured with immunoSEQ multiplex PCR; TCRdb has only the in-frame clones, and not every one. The sample yields almost 250,000 clones, roughly 86% seen once. Sequenced input: peripheral blood. These receptors were taken from a woman at least 80 years old with COVID-19, enrolled during active disease.

This chain uses TRBV10-3 with TRBJ1-2; 8 bases line up with TRBD1. The V gene's germline CDR1 is ENHRY and CDR2 SYGVKD. The CDR3 sequence is 13 residues long. The junction had 4 bases not matched to a gene; V was cut back by 2 bases and J by 8 bases. CDR3 nucleotides: TGTGCCATCAGTGAGAGGGCAGGGGGCGGCTACACCTTC. Encoded protein: CAISERAGGGYTF.

The chain recombines TRBV29-1 with TRBJ1-2; D gene ambiguous. The CDR3 sequence is 11 residues long. Germline V gene sequence: CDR1 SQVTM, CDR2 ANQGSEA. The V end lost 6 bases, the J end lost 7 bases, and 12 bases lay between the germline ends. The chain's CDR3 is CSVAAIGGYTF. The DNA of the CDR3 is TGCAGCGTGGCGGCCATTGGTGGCTACACCTTC.

The V call is TRBV4-1, the J call TRBJ1-5; TRBD1 matches 7 bases. CDR3 length: 16 residues. The V segment lost 4 bases and the J segment 0 bases; nucleotides outside the gene matches: 6. Germline V CDR1 and CDR2: MGHRA, YSYEKL. CDR3 bases: TGCGCCAGCAGCCCAGGGACAGATTATAGCAATCAGCCCCAGCATTTT. Its translation: CASSPGTDYSNQPQHF.

J is TRBJ1-1 and V is TRBV5-4; D is uncertain. V was clipped by 3 bases and J by 1 base, with 10 bases between them. The CDR3 has 14 amino acids. The germline CDR1 and CDR2 sequences are SGHNT and YYREEE (reference sequence). The DNA of the CDR3 is TGTGCCAGCAGCTACCCCTCGGGGAACACTGAAGCTTTCTTT. Protein product: CASSYPSGNTEAFF.

The V and J genes are TRBV6-2 or TRBV6-3 and TRBJ1-2; 7 bases align to TRBD1. V gave up 2 bases and J gave up 4 bases; unmatched junction bases: 4. In germline, CDR1 is MNHEY, CDR2 SVGEGT. This CDR3 contains 14 residues. CDR3 protein: CASSYQQGIYGYTF. The CDR3 DNA follows: TGTGCCAGCAGTTACCAACAGGGGATCTATGGCTACACCTTC.

The chain links TRBV28 to TRBJ2-7; 7 bases are a match to TRBD2. Germline V gene lookup returns CDR1 MDHEN and CDR2 SYDVKM. V lost 7 bases, J lost 4 bases, and 10 bases stayed unmatched. The CDR3 runs 14 residues. The CDR3 DNA is TGTGCCAGCAATCAGCGGGGCCCTTTTTACGAGCAGTACGTC. Translated, it gives CASNQRGPFYEQYV.

This clone was counted a few times. This rearrangement joins TRBV9 to TRBJ1-5; D may be TRBD1 (5 bases). This CDR3 is 16 amino acids long. Trimming removed 0 bases from V and 5 bases from J, with 15 bases in between. Germline V gene sequence: CDR1 SGDLS, CDR2 YYNGEE. CDR3 residues: CASSVGGLIGDQPQHF. The CDR3 nucleotides are TGTGCCAGCAGCGTAGGGGGACTGATCGGGGATCAGCCCCAGCATTTT.

CDR3 region: CASSPRLGTDNEQFF. The CDR3 DNA sequence: TGTGCCAGCTCACCACGCTTAGGGACAGACAATGAGCAGTTCTTC. The chain is built from TRBV18 and TRBJ2-1; the match to TRBD1 covers 7 bases. Unmatched junction bases numbered 5, after V lost 1 base and J lost 5 bases. Germline lookup yields CDR1 KGHSH and CDR2 LQKENI. The CDR3 contains 15 residues.

CDR3 residues: CASSSLEISYSGNTIYF. DNA of the CDR3: TGCGCCAGCAGCTCCCTCGAGATATCCTACTCTGGAAACACCATATATTTT. The chain joins TRBV5-1 to TRBJ1-3; D remains ambiguous. Trimming stripped 3 bases from V and 0 bases from J, with 16 bases between. The CDR3 covers 17 residues. Germline CDR1 reads SGHRS; CDR2 reads YFSETQ.

This chain uses TRBV6-4 with TRBJ1-6; the D gene is possibly TRBD1 (5 bases). Trimming stripped 6 bases from V and 7 bases from J, with 10 bases between. This CDR3 region has 13 residues. Germline V gene sequence: CDR1 MRHNA, CDR2 SNTAGT. DNA of the CDR3: TGTGCCAGCAGACAGGCCGCGAATTCACCCCTCCACTTT. Protein sequence: CASRQAANSPLHF.

A note on this clone: This specimen includes other DNA sequences encoding the same CDR3. The gene calls are TRBV13 and TRBJ1-1; 7 nucleotides match TRBD1. The CDR3 totals 14 residues. Germline CDR1 reads PRHDT; CDR2 reads FYEKMQ (reference sequence). The V and J ends lost 0 bases and 4 bases, in that order; junction bases with no gene match: 2. CDR3 sequence reads: CASSLGDRVTEAFF. The DNA of the CDR3 is TGTGCCAGCAGCTTAGGCGACAGGGTCACTGAAGCTTTCTTT.

The chain recombines TRBV5-1 with TRBJ1-6; D perhaps matches TRBD1 (5 bases). V was cut by 0 bases and J by 8 bases, with 9 bases left in between. The CDR3 has 14 residues. CDR1 SGHRS and CDR2 YFSETQ come from the germline V gene. The CDR3 DNA is TGCGCCAGCAGCTTGGGAGGGGAGGATTCACCCCTCCACTTT. It translates to CASSLGGEDSPLHF.

V gene TRBV4-3 combines with J gene TRBJ1-2; D remains unclear. Germline CDR1 reads LGHNA; CDR2 reads YSLEER. CDR3 length: 15 amino acids. Trimming stripped 1 base from V and 1 base from J, with 10 bases between. The CDR3 DNA is TGCGCCAGCAGCCAAGGAAGGGAGAATAACTATGGCTACACCTTC. Its translation is CASSQGRENNYGYTF.

This chain links TRBV5-8 with TRBJ1-6; 7 bases line up with TRBD1. V lost 0 bases and J lost 14; bases outside the gene matches: 8. This CDR3 is built from 14 residues. The V gene's germline CDR1 is SGHTS and CDR2 YDEGEE. Here the CDR3 reads CASSLGTGGFTLHF. CDR3 DNA: TGTGCCAGCAGCTTGGGGACAGGAGGATTCACCCTCCACTTT.

This chain connects TRBV28 to TRBJ2-3; 13 positions match TRBD2. This CDR3 has 16 residues. With V trimmed by 6 bases and J by 5 bases, 8 bases remained unmatched. In germline, CDR1 is MDHEN, CDR2 SYDVKM. The chain's CDR3 is CASSSTSGGAVDTQYF. The CDR3 coding sequence is TGTGCCAGCAGCTCCACTAGCGGGGGGGCTGTAGATACGCAGTATTTT. Full variable domain (outside the CDR3, taken from reference TRBV28 and TRBJ2-3): DVKVTQSSRYLVKRTGEKVFLECVQDMDHENMFWYRQDPGLGLRLIYFSYDVKMKEKGDIPEGYSVSREKKERFSLILESASTNQTSMYLCASSSTSGGAVDTQYFGPGTRLTVL.

The DNA of the CDR3 is TGTGCCAGCTCACAAAACCGGGACAGGGACAATTCACCCCTCCACTTT. Translation: CASSQNRDRDNSPLHF. The genes are TRBV18 and TRBJ1-6; the match to TRBD1 covers 9 bases. The ends lost 4 bases at V and 7 bases at J; junction bases unmatched: 8. This CDR3 comprises 16 residues. Germline V gene lookup returns CDR1 KGHSH and CDR2 LQKENI. Full variable domain (missing parts from reference TRBV18 and TRBJ1-6): NAGVMQNPRHLVRRRGQEARLRCSPMKGHSHVYWYRQLPEEGLKFMVYLQKENIIDESGMPKERFSAEFPKEGPSILRIQQVVRGDSAAYFCASSQNRDRDNSPLHFGNGTRLTVT.

The chain combines TRBV19 with TRBJ1-6, with D possibly TRBD1 on 6 matching bases. Germline V CDR1 and CDR2: LNHDA, SQIVND (reference sequence). This CDR3 is built from 15 residues. Trimming stripped 7 bases from V and 6 bases from J, with 16 bases between. The CDR3 DNA is TGTGCCAGTAACCCAAGCGAGGGGGTTAATTCACCCCTCCACTTT. Translated, it gives CASNPSEGVNSPLHF.

The chain links TRBV3-1 (or the pseudogene TRBV3-2) to TRBJ2-7; 7 bases align to TRBD2. The trim removed 8 bases at V and 6 bases at J, leaving 10 bases unmatched. The V gene's germline CDR1 is LGHDT and CDR2 YNNKEL (reference sequence). This CDR3 region has 13 residues. CDR3 DNA sequence: TGTGCCAGCGGGAACGGGGGGTCGGGCGAGCAGTACGTC. Amino acids: CASGNGGSGEQYV.

This clone appeared once. The genes are TRBV9 and TRBJ1-6; no clear D. The V gene lost 4 bases and the J gene lost 0 bases, with 8 bases spanning the gap. The CDR3 extends over 15 amino acids. Germline loops: CDR1 SGDLS, CDR2 YYNGEE. The CDR3 DNA reads as TGTGCCAGCAGCATCCTCGGCTCCTATAATTCACCCCTCCACTTT. This codes for CASSILGSYNSPLHF.

The genes are TRBV3-1 (or the pseudogene TRBV3-2) and TRBJ2-3; 8 bases fit TRBD2. Germline V CDR1 and CDR2: LGHDT, YNNKEL (reference sequence). With 3 bases clipped from V and 5 bases from J, the junction kept 10 bases outside the gene matches. This CDR3 is built from 16 residues. The CDR3 here is CASSQAGAGAVDTQYF. The CDR3 nucleotides are TGTGCCAGCAGCCAGGCGGGAGCGGGGGCAGTAGATACGCAGTATTTT.

This chain connects TRBV6-5 to TRBJ1-1, with D hard to call. The ends were cut back, 7 bases at V and 1 base at J, with 7 bases in the middle. The CDR3 spans 12 residues. CDR1 and CDR2 (germline): MNHEY, SVGAGI. The CDR3 DNA is TGTGCCAGCACTGCAGGGAACACTGAAGCTTTCTTT. This encodes CASTAGNTEAFF.